This T cell receptor beta chain was retrieved from a study of cytomegalovirus exposure and HLA in healthy donors. The method was immunoSEQ multiplex PCR; TCRdb's version includes in-frame clones alone and lacks a portion of them. The top ten clones hold roughly 29% of a sample with about 130,000 clones, about 80% of them seen once. This CDR3 contains 14 residues. V lost 5 bases to trimming and J lost 6 bases; unmatched junction nucleotides: 9. Germline CDR1 MNHNS, CDR2 SASEGT. V gene TRBV6-1 combines with J gene TRBJ2-5; TRBD2 aligns across 7 bases. The source material was PBMCs. The origin of this receptor is a man aged 30-40 years in good health and CMV-seropositive. The CDR3 DNA follows: TGTGCCAGCAGTTCCGGGACTACGAAGAAGACCCAGTACTTC. As protein: CASSSGTTKKTQYF.